The rows below give T cell receptor beta chains drawn from one sample of a study of T cell responses to AZD1222 COVID-19 vaccine. Generated by immunoSEQ multiplex PCR, the TCRdb table keeps only in-frame clones and is missing some. The table has 110,000 to 150,000 clones, 80% to 90% seen once. The sequencing used peripheral blood, collected on day 0 of AZD1222 vaccination. The receptor source for this set is an adult in good health. CDR3s include the opening cysteine and the closing phenylalanine or tryptophan. Fields, in order: V gene, J gene, CDR3 protein.

>TRBV7-6|TRBJ2-1
CASSLAGRLAGGEQFF
>TRBV6-5|TRBJ1-2
CASSYSLQVYGYTF
>TRBV5-1|TRBJ2-7
CASSSVGGLQYEQYF
>TRBV6-1|TRBJ2-7
CASSENTMAYEQYF
>TRBV7-9|TRBJ1-6
CASSLVPGLDSPLHF
>TRBV15|TRBJ2-2
CATSRVGILGTGELFF
>TRBV4-3|TRBJ2-7
CASSQDQATGLYEQYF
>TRBV25-1|TRBJ1-1
CASTGQGAVAFF
>TRBV20-1|TRBJ2-1
CSVGTYNEQFF
>TRBV18|TRBJ1-5
CASSPRGGMEQPQHF
>TRBV7-8|TRBJ2-5
CASSPGPQETQYF
>TRBV6-2/TRBV6-3|TRBJ2-2
CASSYLGTGPNTGELFF
>TRBV9|TRBJ1-2
CASSVRVDYGYTF
>TRBV6-2/TRBV6-3|TRBJ2-3
CASSYSRAPSTDTQYF
>TRBV15|TRBJ1-1
CATSEGIRGNTEAFF
>TRBV6-5|TRBJ1-1
CASSYSPGGDTEAFF
>TRBV10-3|TRBJ2-7
CAISWGIILPPEQYF
>TRBV5-4|TRBJ2-1
CASSTGQGTYNEQFF
>TRBV28|TRBJ2-1
CASSLGVAAYNEQFF
>TRBV5-1|TRBJ2-1
CASQPAAGSYNEQFF
>TRBV5-4|TRBJ1-2
CASSFRGSTATNYGYTF
>TRBV7-2|TRBJ2-2
CASSPTSGRAGELFF
>TRBV6-5|TRBJ1-1
CASGSASGNTEAFF
>TRBV5-1|TRBJ2-7
CASSSGTSVLRGHEQYF
>TRBV10-2|TRBJ1-5
CASSEEGGIYQPQHF
>TRBV19|TRBJ1-5
CASNEQGARHQHF
>TRBV7-9|TRBJ1-2
CASSLELGDPYGYTF
>TRBV7-9|TRBJ2-7
CASRTRGGFEQYF
>TRBV11-2|TRBJ2-7
CASSLVGLGAGEQYF
>TRBV7-9|TRBJ2-1
CASSPRTSGIGEQFF
>TRBV30|TRBJ2-1
CAWSVINNEQFF
>TRBV5-4|TRBJ1-1
CASSPRTGKNTEAFF
>TRBV18|TRBJ2-7
CASSPGQVREQYF
>TRBV23-1|TRBJ1-5
CASSYRGNQPQHF
>TRBV30|TRBJ2-3
CAWSLLTGHTDTQYF
>TRBV12-3/TRBV12-4|TRBJ2-2
CASSPPGAGELFF